Presented here are 27 T cell receptor beta chains from one specimen sequenced in a study of blood T cell repertoires in COVID-19. Sequencing was performed with immunoSEQ multiplex PCR; in TCRdb, only in-frame clones are kept and a portion is missing. The sample includes roughly 240,000 clones, almost 85% of them seen just once. Material for sequencing was peripheral blood. The receptors stem from a man aged 50 to 59 with COVID-19, enrolled during active disease.

The chain recombines TRBV19 with TRBJ2-5, with 7 bases identical to TRBD2. J was trimmed by 0 bases and V by 7 bases; bases with no gene match: 20. CDR3 length: 19 residues. From germline, CDR1 is LNHDA and CDR2 SQIVND (reference sequence). CDR3 sequence reads: CASIMNPPASGTNQETQYF. The CDR3 region has the DNA TGTGCCAGTATCATGAACCCACCGGCGTCCGGGACTAACCAAGAGACCCAGTACTTC.

The rearrangement joins TRBV28 to TRBJ2-1, with D hard to call. CDR3 length: 11 amino acids. The V gene lost 5 bases and the J gene lost 6 bases, with 5 bases spanning the gap. Germline V gene lookup returns CDR1 MDHEN and CDR2 SYDVKM. CDR3 sequence reads: CASSTPNEQFF. CDR3 DNA sequence: TGTGCCAGCAGTACACCCAATGAGCAGTTCTTC.

The chain has TRBV5-1 and TRBJ1-2; D uncertain. V was clipped by 0 bases and J by 5 bases, with 11 bases between them. CDR3 length: 14 residues. Germline V gene lookup returns CDR1 SGHRS and CDR2 YFSETQ. The DNA of the CDR3 is TGCGCCAGCAGCTTGGCTGACACCCGGTATGGCTACACCTTC. Translation gives CASSLADTRYGYTF.

The rearrangement links TRBV11-2 to TRBJ1-6; no clear D. The ends were cut back, 4 bases at V and 5 bases at J, with 15 bases in the middle. Per germline, CDR1 SGHAT and CDR2 FQNNGV. The CDR3 consists of 16 residues. CDR3 sequence: CASSSGVRGDNSPLHF. The CDR3 bases are TGTGCCAGCAGCTCCGGGGTACGCGGGGATAATTCACCCCTCCACTTT.

The gene calls are TRBV5-1 and TRBJ2-1; 9 positions agree with TRBD1. Germline V lookup: CDR1 SGHRS, CDR2 YFSETQ. V lost 0 bases and J lost 4; bases outside the gene matches: 5. The CDR3 contains 16 residues. As DNA, the CDR3 is TGCGCCAGCAGCTTGGACCCCGGGACAGGGTACAATGAGCAGTTCTTC. Translated, it gives CASSLDPGTGYNEQFF.

The CDR3 sequence is CASSAPGYGYTF. Written as DNA, the CDR3 is TGTGCCAGCAGCGCGCCCGGGTATGGCTACACCTTC. V usage is TRBV5-4 and J usage is TRBJ1-2; D call uncertain. CDR1 and CDR2 from the germline V gene are SGHNT and YYREEE (reference sequence). The CDR3 contains 12 residues. V lost 4 bases and J 5 bases, leaving 9 bases between the germline ends. The full variable domain, completed using reference TRBV5-4 and TRBJ1-2, is ETGVTQSPTHLIKTRGQQVTLRCSSQSGHNTVSWYQQALGQGPQFIFQYYREEENGRGNFPPRFSGLQFPNYSSELNVNALELDDSALYLCASSAPGYGYTFGSGTRLTVV.

This clone has a handful of counts. The rearrangement links TRBV5-4 to TRBJ1-4; possibly TRBD1 for D (6 bases). V was trimmed by 0 bases and J by 3 bases, leaving 18 bases between them. The CDR3 extends over 18 amino acids. Per the germline V gene, CDR1 is SGHNT and CDR2 is YYREEE (reference sequence). The CDR3 protein is CASSLAPGGTTPNEKLFF. In DNA, the CDR3 is TGTGCCAGCAGCTTGGCCCCGGGGGGGACAACACCTAATGAAAAACTGTTTTTT.

The rearrangement joins TRBV7-9 to TRBJ1-1, with D possibly TRBD1 on 6 matching bases. CDR1 is SEHNR and CDR2 is FQNEAQ in the germline V gene (reference sequence). V was pared by 2 bases and J by 0 bases, with 10 bases between. The CDR3 spans 15 residues. CDR3 DNA sequence: TGTGCCAGCAGCTTAAGACAGGCCCTGAACACTGAAGCTTTCTTT. As protein: CASSLRQALNTEAFF.

The rearrangement joins TRBV2 to TRBJ2-7; D is perhaps TRBD1 (7 bases). The CDR3 is 16 residues long. The germline gives CDR1 SNHLY, CDR2 FYNNEI. The V gene lost 4 bases and the J gene lost 2 bases, with 18 bases spanning the gap. The CDR3 loop reads CASSGGLAGGTYEQYF. In DNA, the CDR3 is TGTGCCAGCAGTGGCGGTTTGGCAGGGGGGACCTACGAGCAGTACTTC.

V gene TRBV12-3 or TRBV12-4 combines with J gene TRBJ1-2, with D perhaps TRBD1 (5 bases). V dropped 2 bases and J dropped 3 bases, with 7 bases sitting between them. This CDR3 has 13 amino acids. The CDR3 region is CASSLLQDYGYTF. CDR3 DNA sequence: TGTGCCAGCAGTTTATTACAGGACTATGGCTACACCTTC.

This chain connects TRBV5-1 to TRBJ1-1; no reliable D call. Trimming cost V 0 bases and J 4 bases, with 7 bases left between them. Looked up from germline, CDR1 is SGHRS and CDR2 is YFSETQ. The CDR3 loop spans 13 amino acids. Written as DNA, the CDR3 is TGCGCCAGCAGCTTGGTAGCTTTCACTGAAGCTTTCTTT. Protein product: CASSLVAFTEAFF.

The table lists this clone with a count of one. This chain joins TRBV2 and TRBJ2-7; D possibly corresponds to TRBD1 (9 bases). The germline CDR1 and CDR2 sequences are SNHLY and FYNNEI. Trimming pared 7 bases from V and 4 bases from J, leaving 26 bases between. This CDR3 contains 17 residues. The DNA for the CDR3 is TGTGCCAGCACCCCCGGACCAGCGGGGGACAGGGCGTACGAGCAGTACTTC. Translation: CASTPGPAGDRAYEQYF.

In DNA, the CDR3 is TGTGCCAGCAGCTTAACGGGGACAGCGATTGGTTCACCCCTCCACTTT. Amino acids: CASSLTGTAIGSPLHF. This chain connects TRBV7-3 to TRBJ1-6, with 7 nucleotides matching TRBD1. J was trimmed by 9 bases and V by 0 bases; bases with no gene match: 8. Germline V CDR1 and CDR2: SGHTA, FQGTGA. The length of the CDR3 is 16 residues.

This sequence joins TRBV24-1 and TRBJ2-7, with 7 bases lining up with TRBD2. The V and J ends lost 6 bases and 5 bases, in that order; junction bases with no gene match: 6. In germline, CDR1 is KGHDR, CDR2 SFDVKD. There are 13 residues in the CDR3. The CDR3 is CATSWSGAHEQYF. For the CDR3, the DNA is TGTGCCACCAGTTGGAGCGGGGCCCACGAGCAGTACTTC.

This chain uses TRBV6-6 with TRBJ1-2; 7 bases are shared with TRBD1. The trim removed 5 bases at V and 5 bases at J, leaving 14 bases unmatched. CDR1 is MNHNY, CDR2 SVGAGI, per germline (reference sequence). This CDR3 has 16 residues. CDR3 nucleotides: TGTGCCAGCAGTACGACCTGGCAGGGGGTGGGTTATGGCTACACCTTC. Translated: CASSTTWQGVGYGYTF.

The CDR3 nucleotides read TGTGCCAGCAGCTCGGGACAGGGGCCCATCCGGGAGACCCAGTACTTC. Amino acid sequence: CASSSGQGPIRETQYF. V gene TRBV5-5 combines with J gene TRBJ2-5; 10 bases are shared with TRBD1. The trim removed 3 bases at V and 5 bases at J, leaving 10 bases unmatched. The CDR3 runs to 16 residues. Germline CDR1 reads SGHKS; CDR2 reads YYEKEE (reference sequence). Full variable domain (outside the CDR3, taken from reference TRBV5-5 and TRBJ2-5): DAGVTQSPTHLIKTRGQQVTLRCSPISGHKSVSWYQQVLGQGPQFIFQYYEKEERGRGNFPDRFSARQFPNYSSELNVNALLLGDSALYLCASSSGQGPIRETQYFGPGTRLLVL.

This sequence joins TRBV7-8 and TRBJ2-7; maybe TRBD2 (6 bases). CDR1 is SGHVS, CDR2 FQNEAQ, per germline. V was pared by 3 bases and J by 2 bases, with 17 bases between. The CDR3 runs to 16 residues. CDR3 sequence (DNA): TGTGCCAGCAGCTTCGTGGGTTCAGGGAGGACCTACGAGCAGTACTTC. Its protein product is CASSFVGSGRTYEQYF.

The chain has TRBV5-1 and TRBJ1-3; tentatively, D is TRBD1 (6 bases). The CDR3 totals 16 residues. Trimming shortened V by 2 bases and J by 2 bases, and 14 bases separated the two germline ends. The germline V gene encodes CDR1 SGHRS and CDR2 YFSETQ. The CDR3 region has the DNA TGCGCCAGCAGCTTAATTACAGGGCTGGCTGGAAACACCATATATTTT. Its translation is CASSLITGLAGNTIYF. Supplemented by reference TRBV5-1 and TRBJ1-3, the full variable domain reads KAGVTQTPRYLIKTRGQQVTLSCSPISGHRSVSWYQQTPGQGLQFLFEYFSETQRNKGNFPGRFSGRQFSNSRSEMNVSTLELGDSALYLCASSLITGLAGNTIYFGEGSWLTVV.

V usage is TRBV19 and J usage is TRBJ1-1; D may be TRBD1 (6 bases). The CDR3 totals 14 residues. Germline lookup yields CDR1 LNHDA and CDR2 SQIVND (reference sequence). Trimming stripped 5 bases from V and 4 bases from J, with 14 bases between. CDR3 in amino acids: CASSRDNWGTEAFF. In DNA form, the CDR3 reads TGTGCCAGTAGTCGGGACAATTGGGGCACTGAAGCTTTCTTT.

The chain links TRBV3-1 (or the pseudogene TRBV3-2) to TRBJ2-1; no clear D gene. The germline gives CDR1 LGHDT, CDR2 YNNKEL (reference sequence). The CDR3 sequence is 14 residues long. V was cut by 1 base and J by 4 bases, with 8 bases left in between. CDR3 nucleotide sequence: TGTGCCAGCAGCCAAGGGCCATCATACAATGAGCAGTTCTTC. Translation: CASSQGPSYNEQFF.

The chain uses TRBV15 and TRBJ2-7; D may be TRBD1 (6 bases). This CDR3 is built from 14 residues. Germline V CDR1 and CDR2: LNHNV, YYDKDF (reference sequence). V lost 3 bases and J 2 bases, leaving 11 bases between the germline ends. This CDR3 is CATSRDQGTYEQYF. The CDR3 DNA is TGTGCCACCAGCAGGGACCAGGGGACCTACGAGCAGTACTTC.

The table lists this clone with a few counts. This rearrangement joins TRBV3-1 (or the pseudogene TRBV3-2) to TRBJ1-5, with TRBD1 as a possible D gene (6 bases). The CDR3 spans 15 residues. In germline, CDR1 is LGHDT, CDR2 YNNKEL (reference sequence). Trimming shortened V by 0 bases and J by 4 bases, and 10 bases separated the two germline ends. The CDR3 reads CASSQERGTNQPQHF. The CDR3 bases are TGTGCCAGCAGCCAAGAAAGGGGGACGAATCAGCCCCAGCATTTT.

The V gene is TRBV5-4, the J gene TRBJ2-3; TRBD2 aligns across 9 bases. This CDR3 has 15 amino acids. V gave up 4 bases and J gave up 8 bases; unmatched junction bases: 11. CDR1 and CDR2 (germline): SGHNT, YYREEE (reference sequence). CDR3 sequence reads: CASSPPAAGGTTQYF. In nucleotides, the CDR3 is TGTGCCAGCAGCCCCCCTGCAGCGGGGGGAACTACGCAGTATTTT.

This sequence joins TRBV28 and TRBJ1-5, with 8 positions matching TRBD1. V lost 6 bases and J lost 6; bases outside the gene matches: 10. This CDR3 is built from 15 residues. Germline assignment: CDR1 MDHEN and CDR2 SYDVKM. CDR3 DNA: TGTGCCAGCAGAAACATGGACAGGGTGAGTCAGCCCCAGCATTTT. Amino acid sequence: CASRNMDRVSQPQHF.

The V gene is TRBV4-2, the J gene TRBJ2-1, with 11 bases identical to TRBD2. This CDR3 comprises 15 residues. Germline V gene data show CDR1 as LGHNA and CDR2 as YNFKEQ. The trim removed 4 bases at V and 5 bases at J, leaving 4 bases unmatched. The CDR3 reads CASSPLAGANNEQFF. CDR3 sequence (DNA): TGTGCCAGCAGCCCACTAGCGGGGGCAAACAATGAGCAGTTCTTC.

This clone has just one count. The chain has TRBV30 and TRBJ2-7, with TRBD1 as a possible D gene (6 bases). V lost 4 bases to trimming and J lost 1 base, with 14 bases between them. The CDR3 sequence is 14 residues long. Germline V gene data show CDR1 as GTSNPN and CDR2 as SVGIG (reference sequence). The CDR3 region has the DNA TGTGCCTGGAACCTGTGGGACACTTCCTACGAGCAGTACTTC. As protein: CAWNLWDTSYEQYF. The variable domain in full, with the rest retrieved from reference TRBV30 and TRBJ2-7, is SQTIHQWPATLVQPVGSPLSLECTVEGTSNPNLYWYRQAAGRGLQLLFYSVGIGQISSEVPQNLSASRPQDRQFILSSKKLLLSDSGFYLCAWNLWDTSYEQYFGPGTRLTVT.

The chain carries TRBV7-8 and TRBJ1-5; 7 nucleotides line up with TRBD1. The CDR3 is made up of 15 amino acids. Looked up from germline, CDR1 is SGHVS and CDR2 is FQNEAQ. J lost 4 bases, V lost 6 bases, and 9 bases had no gene match. The CDR3, as DNA: TGTGCCAGCAGGTTGGGGACAGTTTTAAATCAGCCCCAGCATTTT. Translated, it gives CASRLGTVLNQPQHF. Using reference TRBV7-8 and TRBJ1-5 for the parts outside the CDR3, the full variable domain is GAGVSQSPRYKVAKRGQDVALRCDPISGHVSLFWYQQALGQGPEFLTYFQNEAQLDKSGLPSDRFFAERPEGSVSTLKIQRTQQEDSAVYLCASRLGTVLNQPQHFGDGTRLSIL.